This TCR beta chain appears in the sequencing data of a study of radiotherapy plus CTLA-4 blockade in lung cancer. General observations from the study: Radiotherapy with ipilimumab was followed by blood expansion of tumor-derived clones. Early clonal dynamics of blood T cells, together with interferon-beta, were reported as the best response predictor.

To note about this clone: What it binds is unknown.

Those patients who had chemo-refractory metastatic non-small-cell lung cancer were given focal radiation along with CTLA-4 blockade through ipilimumab. This table comes from immunoSEQ multiplex PCR, and its TCRdb copy is limited to in-frame clones, with some not included. The top ten hold around 7.5% of the sample, which has approximately 33,000 clones, 60% to 80% seen once. The germline gives CDR1 SGHRS, CDR2 YFSETQ. Germline trimming cut 0 bases from V and 4 bases from J; bases unmatched to any gene: 19. The length of the CDR3 is 20 residues. The specimen comprised peripheral blood, sampled from a patient treated with radiotherapy plus ipilimumab. V and J are TRBV5-1 and TRBJ1-1, with 9 bases that match TRBD1. The receptor was derived from a human donor with non-small cell lung cancer who had stable disease on radiotherapy plus ipilimumab. CDR3 residues: CASSLGVLTGTGFTSTEAFF. The CDR3 region has the DNA TGCGCCAGCAGCTTGGGGGTACTAACCGGGACAGGGTTTACGAGCACTGAAGCTTTCTTT.